This passage covers 5 T cell receptor beta chains from one sample sequenced in a study of T cell responses to AZD1222 COVID-19 vaccine. The method was immunoSEQ multiplex PCR; TCRdb's version includes in-frame clones alone and lacks a portion of them. Of more than 55,000 clones detected, 65% to 80% appear once; the ten largest clones hold about 3.5%. The sample in question was peripheral blood, obtained 28 days after the second AZD1222 dose. The receptors shown here come from an adult who received the AZD1222 COVID-19 vaccine.

J is TRBJ1-5 and V is TRBV6-5, with 7 bases matching TRBD1. Germline trimming cut 5 bases from V and 2 bases from J; bases unmatched to any gene: 6. This CDR3 is 15 amino acids long. Germline V gene lookup returns CDR1 MNHEY and CDR2 SVGAGI. The CDR3 region has the DNA TGTGCCAGCAGTAGCCAGGGGGAAGGCAATCAGCCCCAGCATTTT. Translated: CASSSQGEGNQPQHF.

As regards this clone: Its ends do not fully match the called genes, so a read error is possible. This chain joins TRBV28 and TRBJ1-1, with D unresolved. CDR1 and CDR2 from the germline V gene are MDHEN and SYDVKM. The CDR3 spans 16 residues. CDR3 protein: CASSLGGRTMNTEAFF. CDR3 bases: TGTGCCAGCAGTTTAGGAGGCAGGACGATGAATACTGAAGCTTTCTTT.

The chain couples TRBV6-5 to TRBJ2-5, with 8 bases matching TRBD1. Germline trimming cut 9 bases from V and 7 bases from J; bases unmatched to any gene: 10. Germline V gene sequence: CDR1 MNHEY, CDR2 SVGAGI. The CDR3 sequence is 13 residues long. CDR3 nucleotides: TGTGCCAGTTGGACAGGGTCAGTGTGGACCCAGTACTTC. It translates to CASWTGSVWTQYF.

The V gene is TRBV18, the J gene TRBJ1-1; 8 nucleotides agree with TRBD1. This CDR3 is built from 14 residues. The trim removed 3 bases at V and 1 base at J, leaving 1 base unmatched. CDR1 is KGHSH, CDR2 LQKENI, per germline. Written as DNA, the CDR3 is TGTGCCAGCTCACCCAGGGGGCGGAACACTGAAGCTTTCTTT. It translates to CASSPRGRNTEAFF.

This chain connects TRBV30 to TRBJ1-3; D remains unclear. Germline CDR1 GTSNPN, CDR2 SVGIG (reference sequence). Trimming removed 2 bases from V and 0 bases from J, with 11 bases in between. The CDR3 totals 15 residues. The DNA for the CDR3 is TGTGCCTGGAGTCCCAACTGGGGCTCTGGAAACACCATATATTTT. It yields the protein CAWSPNWGSGNTIYF.